What follows are 2 T cell receptor beta chains derived from one specimen sequenced in a study of cytomegalovirus exposure and HLA in healthy donors. The data were produced by immunoSEQ multiplex PCR, yet TCRdb's version contains in-frame clones alone and is incomplete. The data contain about 110,000 clones, approximately 94% of them seen just once; the ten biggest clones take up 0.67%. Sequenced input: PBMCs. These receptors originate from a woman between 18 and 29 years old in good health and CMV-seronegative.

This clone occurred once. This chain uses TRBV19 with TRBJ1-6; 8 bases map to TRBD1. Germline lookup yields CDR1 LNHDA and CDR2 SQIVND (reference sequence). V shed 8 bases and J 8 bases; nucleotides not matched to a gene: 8. There are 14 residues in the CDR3. DNA for the CDR3: TGTGCCAGTGGAATTCAGGGGGCTTATTCACCCCTCCACTTT. It codes for CASGIQGAYSPLHF.

The gene calls are TRBV7-8 and TRBJ2-1, with 9 bases identical to TRBD2. The CDR3 loop spans 18 amino acids. With 1 base clipped from V and 0 bases from J, the junction kept 7 bases outside the gene matches. The germline CDR1 and CDR2 sequences are SGHVS and FQNEAQ. For the CDR3, the DNA is TGTGCCAGCAGCTTAGATAGGCTAGCGGGGAGCTCCTACAATGAGCAGTTCTTC. This codes for CASSLDRLAGSSYNEQFF. The variable domain in full, with the rest retrieved from reference TRBV7-8 and TRBJ2-1, is GAGVSQSPRYKVAKRGQDVALRCDPISGHVSLFWYQQALGQGPEFLTYFQNEAQLDKSGLPSDRFFAERPEGSVSTLKIQRTQQEDSAVYLCASSLDRLAGSSYNEQFFGPGTRLTVL.